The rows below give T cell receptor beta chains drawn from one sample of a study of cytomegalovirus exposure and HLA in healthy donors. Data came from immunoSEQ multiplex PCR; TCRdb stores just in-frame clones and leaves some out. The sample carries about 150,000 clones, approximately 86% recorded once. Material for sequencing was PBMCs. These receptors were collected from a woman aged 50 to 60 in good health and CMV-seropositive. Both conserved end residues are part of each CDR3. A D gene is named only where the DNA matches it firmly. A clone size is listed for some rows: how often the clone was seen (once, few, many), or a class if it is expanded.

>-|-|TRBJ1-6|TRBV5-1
TGCGCCAGCAACGAGGGGGTCAGTAATTCACCCCTCCACTTT
CASNEGVSNSPLHF
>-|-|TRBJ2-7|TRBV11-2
TGTGCCAGCAGCCGCCAGGGGTACGAGCAGTACTTC
CASSRQGYEQYF
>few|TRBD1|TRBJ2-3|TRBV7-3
TGTGCCAGCAGCGTTACAGGGGTGGGCACAGATACGCAGTATTTT
CASSVTGVGTDTQYF
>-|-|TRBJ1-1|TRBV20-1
TGCAGTGCCATTTGGGGGCAAGCTTTCTTT
CSAIWGQAFF
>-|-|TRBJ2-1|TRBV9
TGTGCCAGCAGCCTTACAGGGGGGGTGGGTGAGCAGTTCTTC
CASSLTGGVGEQFF
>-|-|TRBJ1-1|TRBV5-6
TGTGCCAGCAGCGCAGGGGTTACGGAAGCTTTCTTT
CASSAGVTEAFF
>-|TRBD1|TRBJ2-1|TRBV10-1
TGCGCCAACGCCCCACCCCCGGGACAGGGGTCCCCCTCTTCCTACAATGAGCAGTTCTTC
CANAPPPGQGSPSSYNEQFF
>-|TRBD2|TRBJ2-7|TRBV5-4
TGTGCCAGCAGCTTGGGGGCGGGGGGGAGTTACGAGCAGTACTTC
CASSLGAGGSYEQYF
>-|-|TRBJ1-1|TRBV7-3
TGTGCCAGCAGCTCGGGACAAACGAACACTGAAGCTTTCTTT
CASSSGQTNTEAFF
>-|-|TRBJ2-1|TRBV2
TGTGCCAGCAGTGAAGGTACCTACAATGAGCAGTTCTTC
CASSEGTYNEQFF
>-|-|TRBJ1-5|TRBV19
TGTGCCAGTAGTATAGAAGGGGGAAACCAGCCCCAGCATTTT
CASSIEGGNQPQHF
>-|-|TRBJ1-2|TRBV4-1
TGCGCCAGCAGCCAAGAGCAGATCAGCTATGGCTACACCTTC
CASSQEQISYGYTF
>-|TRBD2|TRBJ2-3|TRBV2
TGTGCCAGCAGAGCGAGCGGGGGGGCAGATACGCAGTATTTT
CASRASGGADTQYF
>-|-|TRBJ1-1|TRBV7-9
TGTGCCAGCAGCGACAGGACCCTTGCCGAAGCTTTCTTT
CASSDRTLAEAFF
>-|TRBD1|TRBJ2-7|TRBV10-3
TGTGCCATCGCCGAGGAGGGACAGGGCAGCTCCTACGAGCAGTACTTC
CAIAEEGQGSSYEQYF
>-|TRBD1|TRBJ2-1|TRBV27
TGTGCCAGCAGGGGACAGGGTGGGGGCAATGAGCAGTTCTTC
CASRGQGGGNEQFF
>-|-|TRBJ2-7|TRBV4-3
TGCGCCAGCAGCCAAGTGACCTCAGGGGCCTACGAGCAGTACTTC
CASSQVTSGAYEQYF
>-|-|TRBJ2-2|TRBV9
TGTGCCAGCAGCGCCACTCGAACAGGGATGGGCACCGGGGAGCTGTTTTTT
CASSATRTGMGTGELFF
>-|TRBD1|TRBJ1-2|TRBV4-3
TGCGCCAGCAGCCAAGGCGAGACAGGGGTCGGCGGCTACACCTTC
CASSQGETGVGGYTF
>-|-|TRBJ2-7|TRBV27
TGTGCCAGCAGACTCCAGGGGAGCTCCTACGAGCAGTACTTC
CASRLQGSSYEQYF
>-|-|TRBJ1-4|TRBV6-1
TGTGCCAGCAGTGAATTTGGTTCTGGGACTAACGGTGAAAAACTGTTTTTT
CASSEFGSGTNGEKLFF
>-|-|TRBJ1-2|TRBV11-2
TGTGCCAGCAGCTTAGAACAGGGAGCCTATGGCTACACCTTC
CASSLEQGAYGYTF
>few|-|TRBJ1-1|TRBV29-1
TGCAGCGTTCAGCGGCAGGGGCGGACTGAAGCTTTCTTT
CSVQRQGRTEAFF
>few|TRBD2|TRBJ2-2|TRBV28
TGTGCCAGCAGTTCCGAGCGGGGGGGCATCTGGGGGACCGGGGAGCTGTTTTTT
CASSSERGGIWGTGELFF
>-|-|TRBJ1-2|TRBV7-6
TGTGCCAGCAGCTCTGGCGGATGGGGTGTCGAGGGCGGCTACACCTTC
CASSSGGWGVEGGYTF
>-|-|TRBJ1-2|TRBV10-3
TGTGCCATCAGTGAAGGGACACGTGAACTTAACTATGGCTACACCTTC
CAISEGTRELNYGYTF
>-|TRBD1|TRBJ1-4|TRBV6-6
TGTGCCAGCTTTAGTCCGGACAGGGGCGATGAGAGGCTGTTTTTT
CASFSPDRGDERLFF
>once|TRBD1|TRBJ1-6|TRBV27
TGTGCCAGCAGTTTCGGCAGGGGGTATTCACCCCTCCACTTT
CASSFGRGYSPLHF
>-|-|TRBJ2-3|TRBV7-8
TGTGCCAGCAGCTCGCGGCACGCCCTACTAACTAGCACAGATACGCAGTATTTT
CASSSRHALLTSTDTQYF
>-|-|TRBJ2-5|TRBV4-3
TGCGCCAGCAGCCAAGATCCGCCCACACAGCAGTACTTC
CASSQDPPTQQYF
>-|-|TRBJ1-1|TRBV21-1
TGTGCCAGCAGCCCGAGGCGCGAAAGGACTGAAGCTTTCTTT
CASSPRRERTEAFF
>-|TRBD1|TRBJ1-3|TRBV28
TGTGCCAGCAGCCGACCCGGGACAGCCGGAAACACCATATATTTT
CASSRPGTAGNTIYF
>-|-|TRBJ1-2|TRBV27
TGTGCCAGCAGCCCCCTCCGCGGGGGCTATGGCTACACCTTC
CASSPLRGGYGYTF
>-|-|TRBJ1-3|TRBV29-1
TGCAGCGTTGAGACAGGAGGAAACACCATATATTTT
CSVETGGNTIYF
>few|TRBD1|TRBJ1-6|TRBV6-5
TGTGCCAGCAGTTACGACAGGGATGGTTCACCCCTCCACTTT
CASSYDRDGSPLHF
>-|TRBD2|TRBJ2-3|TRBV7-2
TGTGCCAGCAGTTCATACCGGCTAGCGGGGATCACAGATACGCAGTATTTT
CASSSYRLAGITDTQYF
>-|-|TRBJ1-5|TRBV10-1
TGCGCCAGCAGTCCCTCCCGGGACTTTAGCAATCAGCCCCAGCATTTT
CASSPSRDFSNQPQHF
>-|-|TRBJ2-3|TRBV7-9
TGTGCCAGCCAGTCAGATACGCAGTATTTT
CASQSDTQYF
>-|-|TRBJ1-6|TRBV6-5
TGTGCCAGCCGACAGCCCTATAATTCACCCCTCCACTTT
CASRQPYNSPLHF
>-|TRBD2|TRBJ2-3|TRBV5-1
TGCGCCAGCAGCTCTGGCCCCTCAGGTAGCGGGGGGGCGGCAGATACGCAGTATTTT
CASSSGPSGSGGAADTQYF
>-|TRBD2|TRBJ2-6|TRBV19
TGTGCCAGTAGTATCGGGGGGGCCCCCACGTTTACTGGGGCCAACGTCCTGACTTTC
CASSIGGAPTFTGANVLTF
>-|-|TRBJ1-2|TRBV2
TGTGCCAGCCCACACGACTATGGCTACACCTTC
CASPHDYGYTF
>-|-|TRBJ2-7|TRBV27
TGTGCCAGCAGTTTATTTTCCGCGGGGGCTTACGAGCAGTACTTC
CASSLFSAGAYEQYF
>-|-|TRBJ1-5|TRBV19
TGTGCCAGTAGTGGGCATCGTTTGAGCAATCAGCCCCAGCATTTT
CASSGHRLSNQPQHF
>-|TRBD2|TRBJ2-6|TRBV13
TGTGCCAGCAGCACGACTAGCGGGGGCGGCTCTGGGGCCAACGTCCTGACTTTC
CASSTTSGGGSGANVLTF
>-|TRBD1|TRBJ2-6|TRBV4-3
TGCGCCAGCAGCCAACAAGACAGGGTAGACGGGGCCAACGTCCTGACTTTC
CASSQQDRVDGANVLTF
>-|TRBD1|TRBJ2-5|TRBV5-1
TGCGCCAGCAGCTTGGAAGGGGGCCGGGAGACCCAGTACTTC
CASSLEGGRETQYF
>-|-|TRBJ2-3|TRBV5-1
TGCGCCAGCAGCTTGGGAGTTCTGAACAGGGCTAACGGCCGCCGGCCGGGCGATACGCAGTATTTT
CASSLGVLNRANGRRPGDTQYF
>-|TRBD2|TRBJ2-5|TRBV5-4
TGTGCCAGCAGCTTAATCCCTAGCGGGGAGACCCAGTACTTC
CASSLIPSGETQYF
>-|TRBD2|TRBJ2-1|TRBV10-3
TGTGCCATCAGTGAGGGGGGTCGGGGGGGCTTTGAGCAGTTCTTC
CAISEGGRGGFEQFF
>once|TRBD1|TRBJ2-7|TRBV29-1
TGCAGCGTCGCGCGACAGGGTACTAAAACCTACGAGCAGTACTTC
CSVARQGTKTYEQYF